This T cell receptor (beta chain) derives from a study of neoadjuvant anti-PD-1 for oral cavity cancer. Whole-study context: Patients without progression received a fourth nivolumab dose around day 43, then surgical resection on days 50-56.

The germline CDR1 and CDR2 sequences are LNHDA and SQIVND (reference sequence). The CDR3 extends over 13 amino acids. Between the trimmed V and J ends, which lost 8 bases and 2 bases, there was a span of 12 bases. Produced via immunoSEQ multiplex PCR; TCRdb's table is partial and in-frame only. The sample consists of more than 12,000 clones, 65% to 80% of them appearing once. This clone turned up a few times. Time point noted: after neoadjuvant nivolumab, at surgical resection. PBMCs were not maintained or expanded in culture before analysis. The rearrangement joins TRBV19 to TRBJ1-2; D is ambiguous. The clonotype originates from a person aged 40 to 85 with oral cavity squamous cell carcinoma. Here the sequenced sample was PBMCs, taken after nivolumab (anti-PD-1) treatment. This CDR3 reads CASVPGGNYGYTF. CDR3 coding DNA: TGTGCCAGTGTGCCGGGAGGAAACTATGGCTACACCTTC. The whole variable domain, filled in from reference TRBV19 and TRBJ1-2, reads DGGITQSPKYLFRKEGQNVTLSCEQNLNHDAMYWYRQDPGQGLRLIYYSQIVNDFQKGDIAEGYSVSREKKESFPLTVTSAQKNPTAFYLCASVPGGNYGYTFGSGTRLTVV.